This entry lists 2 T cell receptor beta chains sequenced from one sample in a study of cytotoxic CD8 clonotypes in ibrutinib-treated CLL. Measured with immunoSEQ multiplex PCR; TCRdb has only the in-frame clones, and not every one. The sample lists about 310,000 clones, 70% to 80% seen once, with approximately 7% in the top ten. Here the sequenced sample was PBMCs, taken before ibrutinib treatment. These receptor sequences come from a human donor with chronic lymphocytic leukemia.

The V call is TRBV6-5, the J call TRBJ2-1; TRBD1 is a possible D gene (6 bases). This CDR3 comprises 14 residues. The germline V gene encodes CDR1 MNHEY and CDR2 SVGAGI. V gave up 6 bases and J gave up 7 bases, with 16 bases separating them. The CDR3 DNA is TGTGCCAGCAGACCCGGGACAAGGCTGAATGAGCAGTTCTTC. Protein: CASRPGTRLNEQFF.

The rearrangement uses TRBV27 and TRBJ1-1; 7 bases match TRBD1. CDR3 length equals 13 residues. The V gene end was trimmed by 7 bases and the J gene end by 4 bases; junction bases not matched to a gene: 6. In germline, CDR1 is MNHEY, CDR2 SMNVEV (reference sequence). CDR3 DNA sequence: TGTGCCAGCACCGAACGACAGGGCACTGAAGCTTTCTTT. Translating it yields CASTERQGTEAFF.